The 18 T cell receptor beta chains below come from one sample, sequenced in a study of T cells after yellow fever vaccination (dated by TCRdb to the late 2010s). The meaning of the sample's treatment or condition label: live attenuated yellow fever vaccine strain. Library creation used 5' RACE. Reads for this sample came from an Illumina NovaSeq 6000. TCRdb ran its own pipeline on the public reads, namely fastp trimming at Q25 and MiXCR clone calling, and kept in-frame beta chains. Every entry covers one CDR3 protein and lists the most common genes and DNA from its rows. The sample table holds hundreds of thousands of distinct CDR3 sequences, of which approximately 12% were seen once. Of the sample, around 3% is held by the ten largest clones. The input for sequencing was CD4+ T cells sorted from PBMCs, taken 15 days after the yellow fever booster vaccination. These receptors were obtained from a man between 18 and 35 years old who received the YFV17D yellow fever vaccine.

Only a few counts were recorded for this clonotype. The rearrangement links TRBV7-2 to TRBJ1-6, with 11 bases lining up with TRBD1. CDR1 is SGHTA and CDR2 is FQGNSA in the germline V gene. The CDR3 is 17 amino acids. V dropped 4 bases and J dropped 2; count of bases not matched to a gene: 4. This CDR3 is CASSSRDRGAYNSPLHF. CDR3 in DNA: TGTGCCAGCAGCTCCCGGGACAGGGGGGCCTATAATTCACCCCTCCACTTT.

This clonotype was observed many times. The V gene is TRBV7-9, the J gene TRBJ2-5, with unresolved D. The DNA end lines up better with TRBJ2-3; the J call may be wrong. The germline V gene encodes CDR1 SEHNR and CDR2 FQNEAQ (reference sequence). This CDR3 has 13 amino acids. DNA of the CDR3: TGTGCCAGCAGCTTCGGCCCTCAAGAGACGCAGTATTTT. It yields the protein CASSFGPQETQYF.

There are a few counts of this clonotype. The chain links TRBV5-1 to TRBJ2-3, with 7 bases identical to TRBD2. The CDR3 spans 15 residues. From germline, CDR1 is SGHRS and CDR2 YFSETQ. V was pared by 6 bases and J by 2 bases, with 9 bases of the junction left unmatched. As DNA, the CDR3 is TGCGCCAGCACCCGGGGGGACGGAAACACAGATACGCAGTATTTT. The encoded protein is CASTRGDGNTDTQYF.

The CDR3 nucleotides are TGTGCCAGCAGTACCCCGCTTGCAGATACGCAGTATTTT. Amino acids: CASSTPLADTQYF. The J gene is TRBJ2-3, the V gene TRBV6-6; no reliable D call. Germline assignment: CDR1 MNHNY and CDR2 SVGAGI (reference sequence). CDR3 size: 13 residues. Trimming removed 5 bases at V and 4 bases at J, with 10 bases between.

The rearrangement joins TRBV27 to TRBJ2-3; the match to TRBD1 covers 7 bases. This CDR3 has 14 amino acids. Germline CDR1 MNHEY, CDR2 SMNVEV (reference sequence). The junction had 1 base not matched to a gene; V was cut back by 0 bases and J by 4 bases. The CDR3 loop is CASSLSQGSDTQYF. The CDR3 DNA reads TGTGCCAGCAGTTTATCACAGGGGTCAGATACGCAGTATTTT.

This clonotype was picked up a small number of times. CDR3 DNA: TGCGCCAGTGGATCTCCCGGACGGAACTCTGGAAACACCATATATTTT. Translated: CASGSPGRNSGNTIYF. The chain links TRBV4-1 to TRBJ1-3; no reliable D call. The length of the CDR3 is 16 residues. Germline V gene lookup returns CDR1 MGHRA and CDR2 YSYEKL. V was pared by 9 bases and J by 0 bases, with 18 bases between.

This clonotype appeared many times. The chain is built from TRBV5-4 and TRBJ2-3; D may be TRBD2 (6 bases). The CDR3 sequence is 15 residues long. V was shortened by 4 bases and J by 5 bases, with 17 bases between the two germline ends. Germline CDR1 is SGHNT and CDR2 is YYREEE (reference sequence). CDR3 residues: CASSHDNSGLDTQYF. The CDR3 DNA is TGTGCCAGCAGCCACGACAATAGCGGTCTAGATACGCAGTATTTT.

In its sample, this clonotype was seen a few times. This chain connects TRBV6-1 to TRBJ1-6, with D tentatively TRBD1 (6 bases). CDR1 MNHNS and CDR2 SASEGT come from the germline V gene. The CDR3 runs 16 residues. The V end lost 0 bases, the J end lost 10 bases, and 16 bases lay between the germline ends. The CDR3: CASSEATGATRSPLHF. CDR3 DNA: TGTGCCAGCAGTGAAGCGACGGGGGCAACCAGATCACCCCTCCACTTT.

The chain links TRBV5-1 to TRBJ2-5, with 8 bases identical to TRBD2. CDR1 is SGHRS, CDR2 YFSETQ, per germline. Trimming removed 4 bases from V and 4 bases from J; junction bases left unmatched: 12. The CDR3 sequence is 16 residues long. CDR3 loop: CASSPPSGGGGETQYF. CDR3 nucleotides: TGCGCCAGCAGCCCACCGAGCGGGGGCGGGGGAGAGACCCAGTACTTC.

At least ten counts were recorded for this clonotype. The genes are TRBV29-1 and TRBJ1-1; possible D gene TRBD1, 6 bases. CDR1 is SQVTM and CDR2 is ANQGSEA in the germline V gene. The CDR3 covers 14 residues. V shed 7 bases and J shed 1 base, with 16 bases lying between them. The CDR3 coding sequence is TGCAGCGCCGTTCAGGGGACCCCGAACACTGAAGCTTTCTTT. Translation: CSAVQGTPNTEAFF.

This clonotype was detected many times. The rearrangement links TRBV5-1 to TRBJ2-5; no definite D call. V was clipped by 1 base and J by 6 bases, with 16 bases between them. CDR3 length: 15 residues. CDR1 and CDR2 from the germline V gene are SGHRS and YFSETQ. CDR3 loop: CASSLRPSYPQTQYF. CDR3 DNA: TGCGCCAGCAGCTTGAGACCCTCCTATCCCCAGACCCAGTACTTC.

The chain combines TRBV6-5 with TRBJ2-1, with TRBD1 identical over 8 bases. V lost 8 bases and J lost 0; bases outside the gene matches: 6. There are 15 residues in the CDR3. CDR1 and CDR2 from the germline V gene are MNHEY and SVGAGI. CDR3 sequence (DNA): TGTGCCAGCCGAGTTACAGGGGGCTCCTACAATGAGCAGTTCTTC. This gives the protein CASRVTGGSYNEQFF.

The V gene is TRBV7-2, the J gene TRBJ1-2; D perhaps matches TRBD1 (5 bases). Germline V gene lookup returns CDR1 SGHTA and CDR2 FQGNSA. This CDR3 has 14 amino acids. V gave up 8 bases and J gave up 4 bases, with 17 bases separating them. CDR3 nucleotide sequence: TGTGCCAGCGGCAAAAGCGGGGCATCCTATGGCTACACCTTC. Residues: CASGKSGASYGYTF.

The rearrangement links TRBV25-1 to TRBJ1-2; 10 positions agree with TRBD1. The CDR3 consists of 18 residues. The germline V gene has CDR1 MGHDK and CDR2 SYGVNS. J was trimmed by 4 bases and V by 2 bases; bases with no gene match: 13. The CDR3 here is CASSEGTGQGRGFYGYTF. CDR3 in DNA: TGTGCCAGCAGTGAAGGGACGGGACAGGGGAGAGGGTTCTATGGCTACACCTTC.

This clonotype was seen many times. V usage is TRBV10-3 and J usage is TRBJ2-3; TRBD2 aligns across 12 bases. The junction had 4 bases not matched to a gene; V was cut back by 2 bases and J by 7 bases. The germline CDR1 and CDR2 sequences are ENHRY and SYGVKD. The CDR3 covers 15 residues. CDR3 amino acids: CAISEPSGGANTQYF. CDR3 bases: TGTGCCATCAGTGAGCCTAGCGGGGGGGCCAATACGCAGTATTTT.

The genes are TRBV27 and TRBJ1-1, with a tentative D call TRBD1 (5 bases). Trimming cost V 10 bases and J 4 bases, with 13 bases left between them. From germline, CDR1 is MNHEY and CDR2 SMNVEV (reference sequence). The CDR3 contains 12 residues. The CDR3 reads CATGTGITEAFF. The CDR3 DNA reads TGTGCCACCGGGACGGGGATCACTGAAGCTTTCTTT.

J is TRBJ2-5 and V is TRBV12-3 or TRBV12-4, with TRBD1 matching 7 bases. Trimming removed 7 bases from V and 6 bases from J; junction bases left unmatched: 5. The CDR3 loop spans 12 amino acids. The CDR3 protein is CASTRDSQTQYF. CDR3 in DNA: TGTGCCAGCACTAGGGACAGCCAGACCCAGTACTTC.

This sequence joins TRBV10-3 and TRBJ1-1, with D unresolved. Trimming stripped 6 bases from V and 7 bases from J, with 9 bases between. This CDR3 is 11 amino acids long. The germline CDR1 and CDR2 sequences are ENHRY and SYGVKD. As DNA, the CDR3 is TGTGCCATCAGCGATCGCCGTGAAGCTTTCTTT. Translated: CAISDRREAFF.